This T cell receptor beta chain was profiled in a study of cytomegalovirus exposure and HLA in healthy donors. Study outcomes and limitations: Indistinguishable V segments such as TRBV6-2 and TRBV6-3 were excluded. By a later analysis, the bulk of CMV-associated TCR beta chains appeared HLA-restricted. Donors belonging to an Asian-associated ancestry cluster reportedly showed fewer N-insertions in productive TCRs than the roughly 680-donor mean, according to what a later analysis found.

CDR3 length: 14 residues. Germline values: CDR1 SGHRS, CDR2 YFSETQ. V trimming: 1 base; J trimming: 6 bases; junction bases outside the gene matches: 3. Healthy bone marrow donors made up the donor group. PCR employed 60 Vbeta and 13 Jbeta primers. TCRdb's table, derived via immunoSEQ multiplex PCR, lists solely in-frame clones and lacks some. The sample has some 110,000 clones; 77% are singletons. Concerning this clone itself: Its antigen remains unidentified.

The TCR sequence derives from a woman aged 40-49 years in good health and CMV-seropositive. The rearrangement joins TRBV5-1 to TRBJ1-4; 7 bases map to TRBD1. Sequences were obtained from PBMCs. CDR3 protein: CASSLSGTDEKLFF. The CDR3 nucleotides are TGCGCCAGCAGCTTGTCTGGGACAGATGAAAAACTGTTTTTT.